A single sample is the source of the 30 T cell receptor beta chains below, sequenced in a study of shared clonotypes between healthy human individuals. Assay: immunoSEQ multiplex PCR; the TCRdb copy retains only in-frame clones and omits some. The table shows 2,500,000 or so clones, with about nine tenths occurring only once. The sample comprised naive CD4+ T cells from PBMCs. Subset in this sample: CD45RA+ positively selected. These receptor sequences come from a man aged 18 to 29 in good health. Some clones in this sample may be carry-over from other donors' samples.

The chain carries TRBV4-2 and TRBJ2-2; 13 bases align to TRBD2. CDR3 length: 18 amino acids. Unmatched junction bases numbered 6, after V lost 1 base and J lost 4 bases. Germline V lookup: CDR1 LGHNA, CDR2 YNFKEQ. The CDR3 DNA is TGTGCCAGCAGCCAAGGGACTAGCGGGAGTTTGGGCACCGGGGAGCTGTTTTTT. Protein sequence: CASSQGTSGSLGTGELFF.

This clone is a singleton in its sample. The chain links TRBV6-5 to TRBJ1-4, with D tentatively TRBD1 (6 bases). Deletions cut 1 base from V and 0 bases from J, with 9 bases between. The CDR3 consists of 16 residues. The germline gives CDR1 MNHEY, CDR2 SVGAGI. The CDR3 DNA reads TGTGCCAGCAGTTACTTTACAGGGTCAACTAATGAAAAACTGTTTTTT. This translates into CASSYFTGSTNEKLFF.

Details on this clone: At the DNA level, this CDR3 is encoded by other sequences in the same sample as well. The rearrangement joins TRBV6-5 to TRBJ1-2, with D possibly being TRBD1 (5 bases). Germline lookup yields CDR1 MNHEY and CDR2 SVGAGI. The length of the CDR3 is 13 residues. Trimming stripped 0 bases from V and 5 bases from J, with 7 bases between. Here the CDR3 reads CASSYSQGYGYTF. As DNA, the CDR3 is TGTGCCAGCAGTTACTCGCAGGGATATGGCTACACCTTC.

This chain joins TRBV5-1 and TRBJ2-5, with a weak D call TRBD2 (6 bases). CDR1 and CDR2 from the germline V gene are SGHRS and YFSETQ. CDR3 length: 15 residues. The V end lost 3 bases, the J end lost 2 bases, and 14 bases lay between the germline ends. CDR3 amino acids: CASSSLPGEQETQYF. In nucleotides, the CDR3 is TGCGCCAGCAGCTCCCTTCCGGGGGAGCAAGAGACCCAGTACTTC.

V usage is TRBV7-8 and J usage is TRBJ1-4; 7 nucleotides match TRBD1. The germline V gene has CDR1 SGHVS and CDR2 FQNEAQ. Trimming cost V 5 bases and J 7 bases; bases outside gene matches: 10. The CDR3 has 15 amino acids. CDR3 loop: CASSPQTGPGEKLFF. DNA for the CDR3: TGTGCCAGCAGCCCGCAGACAGGGCCGGGTGAAAAACTGTTTTTT.

CDR3 region: CSVEGGQAKRTDTQYF. CDR3 in DNA: TGCAGCGTTGAGGGCGGGCAGGCCAAACGCACAGATACGCAGTATTTT. This chain connects TRBV29-1 to TRBJ2-3, with D possibly TRBD2 on 5 matching bases. CDR1 is SQVTM and CDR2 is ANQGSEA in the germline V gene. Trimming removed 3 bases from V and 1 base from J, with 17 bases in between. The length of the CDR3 is 16 residues.

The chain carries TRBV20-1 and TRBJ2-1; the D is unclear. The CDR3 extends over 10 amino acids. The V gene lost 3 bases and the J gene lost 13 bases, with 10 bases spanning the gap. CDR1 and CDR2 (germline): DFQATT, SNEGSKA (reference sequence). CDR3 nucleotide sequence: TGCAGTGCTAGCCTCGGATATCAGTTCTTC. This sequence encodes CSASLGYQFF.

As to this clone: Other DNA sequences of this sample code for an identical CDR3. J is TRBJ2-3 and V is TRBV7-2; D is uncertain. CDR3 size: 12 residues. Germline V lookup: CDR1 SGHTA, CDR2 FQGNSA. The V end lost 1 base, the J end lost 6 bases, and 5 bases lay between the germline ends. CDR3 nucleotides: TGTGCCAGCAGCTTAGGTTTGGATACGCAGTATTTT. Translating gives CASSLGLDTQYF.

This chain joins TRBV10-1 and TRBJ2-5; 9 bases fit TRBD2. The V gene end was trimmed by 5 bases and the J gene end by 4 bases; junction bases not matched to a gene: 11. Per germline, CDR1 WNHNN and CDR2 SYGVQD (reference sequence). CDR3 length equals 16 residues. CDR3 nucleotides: TGCGCCAGCAGTCAGAGGAGTAGCGGGAGCCCAGAGACCCAGTACTTC. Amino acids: CASSQRSSGSPETQYF.

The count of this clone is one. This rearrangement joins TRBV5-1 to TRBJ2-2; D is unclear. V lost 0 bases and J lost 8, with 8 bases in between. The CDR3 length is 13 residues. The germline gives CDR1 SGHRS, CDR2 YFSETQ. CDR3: CASSLVVEGELFF. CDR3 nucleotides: TGCGCCAGCAGCTTGGTCGTGGAAGGGGAGCTGTTTTTT. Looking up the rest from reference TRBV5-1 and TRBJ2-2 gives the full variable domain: KAGVTQTPRYLIKTRGQQVTLSCSPISGHRSVSWYQQTPGQGLQFLFEYFSETQRNKGNFPGRFSGRQFSNSRSEMNVSTLELGDSALYLCASSLVVEGELFFGEGSRLTVL.

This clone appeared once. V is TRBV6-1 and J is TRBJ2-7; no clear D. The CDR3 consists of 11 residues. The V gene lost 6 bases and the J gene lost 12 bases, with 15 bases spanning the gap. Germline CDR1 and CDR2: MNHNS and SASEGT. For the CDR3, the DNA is TGTGCCAGCAGACGCGACTCAGCGCGGTACTTC. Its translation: CASRRDSARYF.

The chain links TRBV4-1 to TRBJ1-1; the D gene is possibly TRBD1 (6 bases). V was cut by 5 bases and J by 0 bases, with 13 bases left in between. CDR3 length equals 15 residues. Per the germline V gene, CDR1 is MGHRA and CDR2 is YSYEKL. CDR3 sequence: CASSYFWTVNTEAFF. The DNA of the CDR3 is TGCGCCAGCAGCTATTTCTGGACAGTGAACACTGAAGCTTTCTTT.

CDR3 sequence (DNA): TGCGCCAGCAGTTCGGCCACGTTCACTGAAGCTTTCTTT. Its protein product is CASSSATFTEAFF. The genes are TRBV5-1 and TRBJ1-1; D remains ambiguous. The CDR3 is 13 residues long. Per germline, CDR1 SGHRS and CDR2 YFSETQ. V lost 5 bases to trimming and J lost 4 bases, with 12 bases between them.

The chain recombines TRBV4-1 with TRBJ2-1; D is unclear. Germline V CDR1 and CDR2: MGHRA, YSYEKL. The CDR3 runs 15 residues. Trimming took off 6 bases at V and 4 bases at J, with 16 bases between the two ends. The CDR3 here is CASRLRAGAYNEQFF. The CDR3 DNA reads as TGCGCCAGCAGGCTTAGGGCCGGAGCTTACAATGAGCAGTTCTTC.

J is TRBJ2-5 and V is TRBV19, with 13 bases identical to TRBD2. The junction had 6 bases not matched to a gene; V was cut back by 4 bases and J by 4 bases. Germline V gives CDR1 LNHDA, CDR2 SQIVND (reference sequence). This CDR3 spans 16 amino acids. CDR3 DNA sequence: TGTGCCAGTAGTACCCGCCGGACTAGCGGGAGAGAGACCCAGTACTTC. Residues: CASSTRRTSGRETQYF.

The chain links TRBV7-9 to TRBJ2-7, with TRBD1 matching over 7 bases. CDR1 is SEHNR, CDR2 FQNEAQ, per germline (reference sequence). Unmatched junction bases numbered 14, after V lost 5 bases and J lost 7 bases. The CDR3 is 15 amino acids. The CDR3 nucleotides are TGTGCCAGCAGCCGTATAGGGCAGGGGGTGGAAGAGCAGTACTTC. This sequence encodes CASSRIGQGVEEQYF.

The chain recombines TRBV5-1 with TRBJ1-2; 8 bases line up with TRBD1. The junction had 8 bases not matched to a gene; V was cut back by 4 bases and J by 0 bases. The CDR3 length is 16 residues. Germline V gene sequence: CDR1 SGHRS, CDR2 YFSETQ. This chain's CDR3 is CASSLLTGAANYGYTF. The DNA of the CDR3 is TGCGCCAGCAGCCTACTGACAGGGGCCGCTAACTATGGCTACACCTTC.

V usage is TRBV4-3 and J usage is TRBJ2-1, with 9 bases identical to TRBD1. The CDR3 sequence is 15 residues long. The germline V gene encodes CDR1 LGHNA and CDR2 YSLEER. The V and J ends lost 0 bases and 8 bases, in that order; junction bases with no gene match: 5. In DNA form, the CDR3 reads TGCGCCAGCAGCCAAGAAGGGACAGGGACCTATGAGCAGTTCTTC. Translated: CASSQEGTGTYEQFF.

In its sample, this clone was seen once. The CDR3 coding sequence is TGTGCCAGCAGCTTAGCGGCCGGTACCTTCTCCTACGAGCAGTACTTC. Its protein product is CASSLAAGTFSYEQYF. The chain employs TRBV7-2 and TRBJ2-7; unclear D gene. V was pared by 0 bases and J by 0 bases, with 12 bases between. The germline gives CDR1 SGHTA, CDR2 FQGNSA. The length of the CDR3 is 16 residues.

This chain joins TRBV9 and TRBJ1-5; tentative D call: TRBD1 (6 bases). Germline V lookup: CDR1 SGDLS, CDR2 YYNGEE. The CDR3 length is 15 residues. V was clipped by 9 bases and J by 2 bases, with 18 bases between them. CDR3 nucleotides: TGTGCCAACCGTGATCCGGGACAACGCAATCAGCCCCAGCATTTT. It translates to CANRDPGQRNQPQHF.

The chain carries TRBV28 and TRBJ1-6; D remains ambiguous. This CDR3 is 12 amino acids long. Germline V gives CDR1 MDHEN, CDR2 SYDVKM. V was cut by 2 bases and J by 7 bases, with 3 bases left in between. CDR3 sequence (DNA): TGTGCCAGCAGTTTAAGGAATTCACCCCTCCACTTT. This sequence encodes CASSLRNSPLHF.

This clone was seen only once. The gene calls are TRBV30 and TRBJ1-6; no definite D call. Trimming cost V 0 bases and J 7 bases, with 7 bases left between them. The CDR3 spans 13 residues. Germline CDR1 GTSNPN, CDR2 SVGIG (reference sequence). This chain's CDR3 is CAWSVGLNSPLHF. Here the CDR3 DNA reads TGTGCCTGGAGTGTAGGGCTGAATTCACCCCTCCACTTT. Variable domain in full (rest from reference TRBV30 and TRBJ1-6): SQTIHQWPATLVQPVGSPLSLECTVEGTSNPNLYWYRQAAGRGLQLLFYSVGIGQISSEVPQNLSASRPQDRQFILSSKKLLLSDSGFYLCAWSVGLNSPLHFGNGTRLTVT.

CDR3 coding DNA: TGCGCCAGCAGCCCCTTGGGCGGGACAGGGGGCCATGAGCAGTTCTTC. Translating it yields CASSPLGGTGGHEQFF. The rearrangement links TRBV4-1 to TRBJ2-1; the match to TRBD1 covers 12 bases. Germline V gene lookup returns CDR1 MGHRA and CDR2 YSYEKL. This CDR3 has 16 amino acids. J lost 8 bases, V lost 4 bases, and 9 bases had no gene match.

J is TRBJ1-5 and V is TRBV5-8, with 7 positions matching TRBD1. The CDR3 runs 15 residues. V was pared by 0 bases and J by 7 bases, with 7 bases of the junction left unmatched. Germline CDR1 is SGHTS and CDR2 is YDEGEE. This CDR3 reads CASSLGQGMTQPQHF. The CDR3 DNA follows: TGTGCCAGCAGCTTGGGACAGGGAATGACGCAGCCCCAGCATTTT.

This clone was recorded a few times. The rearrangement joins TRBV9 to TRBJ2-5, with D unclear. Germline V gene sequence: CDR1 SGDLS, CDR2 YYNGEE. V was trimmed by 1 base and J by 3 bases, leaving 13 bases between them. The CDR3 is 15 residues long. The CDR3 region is CASSVSLVPEETQYF. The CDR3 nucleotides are TGTGCCAGCAGCGTATCTCTAGTTCCGGAAGAGACCCAGTACTTC.

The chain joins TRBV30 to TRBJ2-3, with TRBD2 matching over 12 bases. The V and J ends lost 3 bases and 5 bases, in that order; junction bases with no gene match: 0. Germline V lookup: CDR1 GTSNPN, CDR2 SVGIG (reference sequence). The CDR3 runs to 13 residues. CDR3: CAWRLAGGDTQYF. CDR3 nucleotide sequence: TGTGCCTGGAGACTAGCGGGAGGAGATACGCAGTATTTT. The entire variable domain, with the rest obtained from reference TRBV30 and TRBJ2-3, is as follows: SQTIHQWPATLVQPVGSPLSLECTVEGTSNPNLYWYRQAAGRGLQLLFYSVGIGQISSEVPQNLSASRPQDRQFILSSKKLLLSDSGFYLCAWRLAGGDTQYFGPGTRLTVL.

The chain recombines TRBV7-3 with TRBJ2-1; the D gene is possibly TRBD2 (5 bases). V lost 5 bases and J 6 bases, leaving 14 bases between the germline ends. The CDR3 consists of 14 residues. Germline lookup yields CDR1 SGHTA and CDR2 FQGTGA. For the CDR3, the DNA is TGTGCCAGCAGCCTCGTCGGGGTGGGCAATGAGCAGTTCTTC. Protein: CASSLVGVGNEQFF.

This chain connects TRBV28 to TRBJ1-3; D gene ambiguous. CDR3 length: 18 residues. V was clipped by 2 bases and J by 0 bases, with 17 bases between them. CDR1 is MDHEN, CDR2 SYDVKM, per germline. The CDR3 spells CASSLTSISESSGNTIYF. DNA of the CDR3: TGTGCCAGCAGTTTAACATCCATTTCAGAAAGCTCTGGAAACACCATATATTTT.

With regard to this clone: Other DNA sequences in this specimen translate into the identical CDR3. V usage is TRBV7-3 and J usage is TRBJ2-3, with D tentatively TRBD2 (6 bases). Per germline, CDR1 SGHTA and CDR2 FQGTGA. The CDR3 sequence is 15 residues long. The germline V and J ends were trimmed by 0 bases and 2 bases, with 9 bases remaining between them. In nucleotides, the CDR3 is TGTGCCAGCAGCTTAACGGGGGGTTTCACAGATACGCAGTATTTT. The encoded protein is CASSLTGGFTDTQYF. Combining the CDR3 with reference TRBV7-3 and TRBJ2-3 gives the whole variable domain GAGVSQTPSNKVTEKGKYVELRCDPISGHTALYWYRQSLGQGPEFLIYFQGTGAADDSGLPNDRFFAVRPEGSVSTLKIQRTERGDSAVYLCASSLTGGFTDTQYFGPGTRLTVL.

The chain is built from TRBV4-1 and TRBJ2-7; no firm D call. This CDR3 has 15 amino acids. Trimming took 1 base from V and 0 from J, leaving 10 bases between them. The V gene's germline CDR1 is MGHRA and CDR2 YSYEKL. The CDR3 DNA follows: TGCGCCAGCAGCCAAGGTTTCGGCGACTCCTACGAGCAGTACTTC. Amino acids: CASSQGFGDSYEQYF.